Described below is a single T cell receptor beta chain sequence and its context. Its antigen has not been determined. Per-nucleotide qualities are absent, and no much larger clonotype sits a single base away. The record originates from a study of T cell responses to AZD1222 COVID-19 vaccine (TCRdb year 2021). As for the study more broadly: AZD1222 recipients with second doses at about 4 weeks or about 12 weeks were pooled, because spike-specific TCR depth and breadth did not differ between schedules. Trial participants were enrolled by age into subgroups of 18-55, 56-69 and 70-plus years, and around 150, 28 and 57 TCR-sequenced participants, respectively, were included in these subgroups. A total of 230 to 250 trial participants underwent TCR sequencing, of whom more than 200 had received two doses of AZD1222 and some 25 had received two doses of the MenACWY control vaccine.

This specimen's time point label, interpreted: baseline before first vaccination. Samples from vaccinated people were obtained from the UK trials COV001 and COV002, which included a single-blind randomized controlled phase 2/3 trial of AZD1222 (ChAdOx1 nCoV-19) in healthy adults. For TCRbeta chain sequencing, PBMC samples were collected from trial participants at day 0 and at day 28 after the second dose. The germline V gene (reference sequence) specifies LNHDA as CDR1 and SQIVND as CDR2. Reading from cysteine to phenylalanine, the CDR3 counts 15 amino acids. The DNA shown is the 45-base CDR3, in frame from base 1. Relative to germline, V is 3 bases shorter and J is 3 bases shorter, with 15 bases between their ends. The CDR3 regions of human TCRbeta chains were analyzed by immunosequencing. Under the source paper's analysis protocol: TCRs in the repertoires were matched against a reference library of SARS-CoV-2-specific TCRs that had been generated with the MIRA antigen-specificity platform. Breadth was defined as the fraction of unique TCRs that were SARS-CoV-2-associated, and depth was defined as the fraction of total T cells that were SARS-CoV-2-associated. Using the MIRA data, each spike-specific TCR was mapped to the spike region that the TCR reacts to and placed in a CD4 or CD8 class. Log10-transformed breadth and depth values were compared by one-way ANOVA with Sidak's multiple comparisons tests. TCRdb re-hosts the immuneACCESS table, in-frame sequences only. Its copies lack some clones; in the studies checked, an unresolved V gene accounts for under half of them, and the cause for the rest is not known. That table supplies the V and J calls and clone size; D and trimming were determined from the DNA. Across this sample there are 170,000 or so clones, with 90% seen only once. The ten largest clones represent less than 1.6% of the sample.

Points the paper makes about the study in general: Conclusions about previously exposed vaccinees are limited because only six or seven AZD1222 recipients were SARS-CoV-2 seropositive at baseline. Epitopes outside the regions mutated in the B.1.351 and B.1.1.7 variants were reportedly recognized by nearly half of the unique spike-specific TCRs. Spike-specific TCR breadth and depth rose significantly after two AZD1222 doses compared with day 0 and with MenACWY recipients. Because no day 14 peak-response samples were available, the repertoires could be characterized only after the peak T cell response. CD4 TCRs associated with the vaccine covered the entire spike protein, and the dominant responses were in regions 160-218 and 743-854. In the small 56-69-year group, the increase in depth fell short of significance, most likely because of low power. Participants were mostly white British and included more females than males, and it was suggested by the authors that clonal diversity may have been underestimated.

The V gene is TRBV19 and the J gene is TRBJ2-7; the D gene cannot be resolved beyond TRBD1 or TRBD2, each matching 5 bases. The sequence came from an adult in good health. Sample: peripheral blood, taken on day 0 of AZD1222 vaccination. The bases read TGTGCCAGTAGTATTGGGGCAGGGACCGTCTACGAGCAGTACTTC. Its product reads: CASSIGAGTVYEQYF.